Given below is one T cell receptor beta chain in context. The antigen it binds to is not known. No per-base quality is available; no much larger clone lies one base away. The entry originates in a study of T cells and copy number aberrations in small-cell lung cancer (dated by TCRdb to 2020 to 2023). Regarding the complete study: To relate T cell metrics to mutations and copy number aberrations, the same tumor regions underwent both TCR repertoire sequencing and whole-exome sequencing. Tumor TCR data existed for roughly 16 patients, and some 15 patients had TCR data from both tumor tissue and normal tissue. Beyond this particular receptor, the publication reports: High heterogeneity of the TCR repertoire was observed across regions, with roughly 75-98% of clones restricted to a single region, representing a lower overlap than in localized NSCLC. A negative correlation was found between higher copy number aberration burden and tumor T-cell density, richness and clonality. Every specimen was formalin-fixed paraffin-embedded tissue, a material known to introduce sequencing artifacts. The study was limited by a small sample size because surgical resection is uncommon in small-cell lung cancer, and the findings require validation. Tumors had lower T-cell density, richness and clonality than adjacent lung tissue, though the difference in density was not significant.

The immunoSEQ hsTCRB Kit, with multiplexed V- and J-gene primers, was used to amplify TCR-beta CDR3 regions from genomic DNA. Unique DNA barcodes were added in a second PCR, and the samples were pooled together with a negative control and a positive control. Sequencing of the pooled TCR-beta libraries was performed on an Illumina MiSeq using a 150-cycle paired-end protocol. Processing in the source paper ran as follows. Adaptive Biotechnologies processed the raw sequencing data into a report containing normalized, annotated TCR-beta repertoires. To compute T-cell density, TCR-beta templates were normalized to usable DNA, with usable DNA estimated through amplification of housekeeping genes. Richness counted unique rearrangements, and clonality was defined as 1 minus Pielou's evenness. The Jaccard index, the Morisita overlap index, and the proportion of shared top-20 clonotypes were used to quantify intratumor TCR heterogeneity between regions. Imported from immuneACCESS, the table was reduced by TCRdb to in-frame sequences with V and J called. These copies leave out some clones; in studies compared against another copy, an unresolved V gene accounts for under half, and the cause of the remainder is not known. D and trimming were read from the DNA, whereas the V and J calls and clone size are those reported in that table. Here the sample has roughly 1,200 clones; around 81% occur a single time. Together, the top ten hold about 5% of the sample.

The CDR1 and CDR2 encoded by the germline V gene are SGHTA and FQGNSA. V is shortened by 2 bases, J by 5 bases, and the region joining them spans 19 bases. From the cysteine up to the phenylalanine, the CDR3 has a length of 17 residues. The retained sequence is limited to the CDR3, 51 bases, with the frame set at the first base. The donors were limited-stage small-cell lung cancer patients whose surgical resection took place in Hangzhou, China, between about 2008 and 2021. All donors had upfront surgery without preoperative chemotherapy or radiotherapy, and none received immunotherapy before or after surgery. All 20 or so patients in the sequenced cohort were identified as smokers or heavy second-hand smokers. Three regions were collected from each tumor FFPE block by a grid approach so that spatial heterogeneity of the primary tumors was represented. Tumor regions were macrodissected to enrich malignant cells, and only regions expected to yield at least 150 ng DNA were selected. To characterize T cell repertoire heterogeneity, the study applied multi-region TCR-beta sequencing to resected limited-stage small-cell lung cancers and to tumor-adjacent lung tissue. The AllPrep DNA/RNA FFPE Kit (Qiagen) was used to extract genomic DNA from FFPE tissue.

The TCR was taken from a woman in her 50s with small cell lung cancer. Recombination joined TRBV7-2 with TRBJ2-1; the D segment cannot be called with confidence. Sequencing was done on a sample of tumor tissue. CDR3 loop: CASSLIKGANLDNEQFF. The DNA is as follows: TGTGCCAGCAGCTTAATCAAGGGTGCTAACTTGGACAATGAGCAGTTCTTC. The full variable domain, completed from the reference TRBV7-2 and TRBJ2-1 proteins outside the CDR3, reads GAGVSQSPSNKVTEKGKDVELRCDPISGHTALYWYRQSLGQGLEFLIYFQGNSAPDKSGLPSDRFSAERTGGSVSTLTIQRTQQEDSAVYLCASSLIKGANLDNEQFFGPGTRLTVL.